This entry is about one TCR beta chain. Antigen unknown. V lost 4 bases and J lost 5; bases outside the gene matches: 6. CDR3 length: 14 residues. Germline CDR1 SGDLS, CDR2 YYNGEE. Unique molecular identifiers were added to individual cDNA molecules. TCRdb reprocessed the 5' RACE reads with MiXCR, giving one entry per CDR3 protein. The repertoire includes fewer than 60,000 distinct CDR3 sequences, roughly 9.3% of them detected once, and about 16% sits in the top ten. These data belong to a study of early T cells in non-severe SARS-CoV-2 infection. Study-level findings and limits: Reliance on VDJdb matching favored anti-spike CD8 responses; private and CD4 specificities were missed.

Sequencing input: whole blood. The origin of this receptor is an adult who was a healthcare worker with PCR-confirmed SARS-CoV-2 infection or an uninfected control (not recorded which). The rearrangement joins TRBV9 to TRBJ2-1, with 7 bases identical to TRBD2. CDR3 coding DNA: TGTGCCAGCAGCCACCGCGGGAGAAACAATGAGCAGTTCTTC. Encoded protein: CASSHRGRNNEQFF.